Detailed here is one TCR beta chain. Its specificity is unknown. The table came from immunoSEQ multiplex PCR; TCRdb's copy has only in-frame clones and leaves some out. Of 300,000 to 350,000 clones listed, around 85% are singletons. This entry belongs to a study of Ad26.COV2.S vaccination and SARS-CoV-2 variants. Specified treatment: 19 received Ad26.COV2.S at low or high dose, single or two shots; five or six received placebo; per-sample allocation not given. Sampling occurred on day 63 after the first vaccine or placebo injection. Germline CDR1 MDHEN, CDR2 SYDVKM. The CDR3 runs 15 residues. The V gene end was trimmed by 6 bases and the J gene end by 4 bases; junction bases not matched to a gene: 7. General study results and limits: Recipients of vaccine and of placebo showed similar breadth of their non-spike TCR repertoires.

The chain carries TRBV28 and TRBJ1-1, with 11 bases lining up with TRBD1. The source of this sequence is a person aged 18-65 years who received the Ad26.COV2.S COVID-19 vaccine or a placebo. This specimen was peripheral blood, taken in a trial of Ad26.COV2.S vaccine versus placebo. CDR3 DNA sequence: TGTGCCAGCAGATGGACAGGGGGCTCAGGCACTGAAGCTTTCTTT. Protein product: CASRWTGGSGTEAFF. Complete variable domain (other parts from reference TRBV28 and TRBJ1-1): DVKVTQSSRYLVKRTGEKVFLECVQDMDHENMFWYRQDPGLGLRLIYFSYDVKMKEKGDIPEGYSVSREKKERFSLILESASTNQTSMYLCASRWTGGSGTEAFFGQGTRLTVV.